This TCR beta chain was captured in a study of tumor-infiltrating lymphocytes in primary liver carcinoma. Comments on this clonotype: Given a much more abundant clone one base away, this may be a read error.

Germline DNA was extracted alongside blood RNA, which was obtained from unsorted whole blood. The investigators made TCR beta cDNA from roughly 460 ng total RNA, using a constant-region primer. ARM-PCR was slightly modified, and three nested multiplex PCR rounds with it gave rise to the TCR beta libraries. Amplification in the first two PCR rounds was performed using TRBV1-TRBV30 forward primers and a C-beta reverse primer for roughly 9 cycles each. TCRdb fed the multiplex PCR reads into MiXCR, producing one record per CDR3 protein. The table shows approximately 300,000 distinct CDR3 sequences, with 65% occurring only once. The CDR3 spans 13 residues.

What was sequenced was peripheral blood. The gene calls are TRBV12-3 or TRBV12-4 and TRBJ1-2, with TRBD1 matching over 8 bases. This sequence was found in a middle-aged man with primary liver carcinoma and hepatitis B virus infection. The CDR3 nucleotides are TGTACCAGCAGCCCTTCAGGGGGCAATGGCTACACCTTC. Translated, it gives CTSSPSGGNGYTF.